This T cell receptor beta chain was identified during a study of cytomegalovirus exposure and HLA in healthy donors (dated by TCRdb to the late 2010s). For context, the study as a whole: In an earlier analysis of roughly 500 of the donors, 276 Gb of sequence data and just under 120 million unique TCR beta sequences from 180 million or so T cells were reported. A separate validation cohort of about 110 different subjects was used in addition to the 666-subject first cohort. A later analysis re-examined previously published TCR beta repertoires from around 670 donors and added high-resolution HLA genotyping to investigate patterns of TCR occurrence. About five DR-DQ haplotypes were treated as single units for association and clustering because of strong linkage in the cohort. The T cell repertoires of some 670 subjects were profiled by immunosequencing and related to cytomegalovirus serostatus. The aim of the study was to test whether cataloging public T cell receptors could identify signatures of past pathogen exposure. To predict cytomegalovirus infection status, the study combined high-throughput TCR immunosequencing, statistical association of individual TCRs with disease status, and machine learning. Typing coverage differed by locus: A, B, C, DRB1 and DQB1 were typed in roughly 620-640 donors, DQA1 in 522, DPA1 in nearly 610, and DPB1 in just under 480. Class I and class II HLA loci were covered by the typing at four-digit resolution. Roughly 290 gigabases of sequencing data and approximately 92 million unique TCR sequences made up an early release that covered several hundred HLA-typed donors. In the later analysis, no new phenotypic data were used to find candidate immune exposures; instead, reliance was placed on TCR beta sequences and their occurrence across donors. The genetic ancestry cluster associated with self-reported Caucasian donors included 80% to 90% of the approximately 400 genotyped donors. To decide whether each TCR beta V gene segment behaved as functional or pseudogenic, an earlier analysis of some 600 of the donors relied on high-throughput TCR beta sequencing. Among some 400 genotyped donors of the cohort, an average of approximately 240,000 unique TCR beta nucleotide sequences was sequenced per donor, of which about 19% were non-productive. Donor age, sex, ethnicity and CMV serostatus were collected together with the repertoire data. A later genetic analysis used genome-wide SNP genotypes for about three fifths of the 666 donors, treating that subset as a discovery cohort. All discovery cohort repertoires had been generated on a single sequencing platform.

What the study reported, not specific to this receptor: The only immune exposure information available for the cohort was CMV serostatus. Strong co-occurrence of HLA alleles, especially DR and DQ, made assigning TCR associations to individual alleles difficult. Roughly uniform sequencing depth across donors was assumed in presence/absence analyses, although this assumption may not hold. Compared with the 666-donor mean, donors in an Asian-associated ancestry cluster had fewer N-insertions in productive TCRs, according to a later genetic analysis. In a later analysis, around 17,000 TCR beta sequences were associated with specific HLA alleles at a false discovery rate of 0.05. A few of the identified cytomegalovirus-associated TCR beta chains were confirmed in vitro to be specific for cytomegalovirus antigens. Correlated functional status among segregating V segments might be attributable to linkage disequilibrium, but an unknown experimental factor could not be ruled out. A later analysis found that HLA-associated TCR beta chains were more clonally expanded and had lower generation probabilities than equally common non-associated chains. A further reported finding was that TCR beta sequences accurately predicted the HLA-A and HLA-B alleles for most subjects in the first cohort. This cohort had only TCR beta chains sequenced, and the lack of alpha or paired-chain data limited which features could be detected. Most TCR sequences were seen in very few donors, while some public TCRs were found in many individuals. The sequencing pipeline was judged likely to have produced a cluster of highly shared sequence variants as a technical artifact. According to a later analysis, most CMV-associated TCR beta chains appeared to be HLA-restricted, and the HLA associations seemed to be driven largely by CMV exposure. In the study, some 180 TCR beta chains were listed as associated with cytomegalovirus. In an earlier analysis of several hundred of the donors, most TCR beta V segments were observed in productive rearrangements about 87% or about 30% of the time, broadly matching IMGT annotations. A later analysis found that TCR association rates varied across HLA loci, with DRB1 alleles showing the most associated TCRs and HLA-C alleles the fewest. About 15 rarely observed V segments, including chromosome 9 orphons, were excluded from the earlier analysis of approximately 600 of the donors because counts were too low. The classifier was reported to diagnose cytomegalovirus status with high specificity and sensitivity in both the original and validation cohorts. Several of the top co-occurrence clusters appeared to be linked to parvovirus B19, influenza, CMV and Epstein-Barr virus, according to a later analysis. A later genetic analysis associated a missense DCLRE1C variant with V-gene and J-gene trimming of TCR beta chains, and an independent cohort replicated the association. The 87-base-pair reads could not distinguish some IMGT-functional V segments, including TRBV6-2 and TRBV6-3, so those segments were excluded. According to the authors, the approach could potentially be generalized to other disease states and immunological phenotypes. Because HLA typing was unavailable for some donors at each locus, only the typed subset was used in association tests.

Notes on this clone: Its antigen target is currently unknown. No much larger clonotype is one base removed from it; base qualities were not supplied.

Spanning cysteine to phenylalanine, the CDR3 consists of 16 amino acids. Of the read, only the CDR3 DNA is kept; its 48 bases are in frame from base 1. CDR1 SEHNR and CDR2 FQNEAQ are derived from the germline V gene (reference sequence). Ends trimmed: V by 5 bases, J by 3 bases; bases unmatched to a gene: 8. Receptors were amplified or captured by the immunoSEQ multiplex PCR assay. The multiplex PCR relied on a mix of 60 forward primers for TCR Vbeta segments and 13 reverse primers for TCR Jbeta segments. The CDR3 region of rearranged TCR beta genes was amplified from genomic DNA by a multiplex PCR assay. On the Illumina HiSeq System, the amplified TCR beta libraries were sequenced as 87-base-pair reads. Per the original workflow: Across the 500 to 850 repertoires, a later analysis counted some 80 million unique TCR beta chains, around 11 million of which were shared by at least two donors. A nearest-neighbor algorithm error-corrected the raw reads and collapsed the reads into unique sequences, merging closely related sequences to remove PCR and sequencing errors. V, D and J gene segments were assigned by aligning CDR3 sequences to IMGT reference sequences. For a sequence to be retained, at least a six-nucleotide match to both a V gene segment and a J gene segment was required. Rearrangements were called productive when the CDR3 lacked stop codons and stayed in frame with V and J; all others were non-productive. Following IMGT convention, CDR3 was defined as the stretch from the second conserved V-encoded cysteine to the conserved J-encoded phenylalanine. Sequences without an unambiguous match to a single V gene segment were excluded from the earlier analysis of 450 to 650 of the donors. An earlier analysis of several hundred of the donors called V segments functional above 56.7% productive rearrangements and segregating when the between-donor standard deviation exceeded 5%. A statistical classification framework was built to diagnose cytomegalovirus status from the catalog of TCR beta chain sequences. In a later analysis, V and J genes were assigned by comparing TCR nucleotide sequences against IMGT/GENE-DB human TR gene sequences. In a later analysis, CDR3 sequences and most-parsimonious VDJ recombination scenarios were assigned using the TCRdist pipeline. In a later analysis, each TCR beta chain was defined by its CDR3 amino acid sequence together with its V-gene family, and reads without a unique V-gene family were excluded. To address suspected cross-contamination and a sequencing artifact, a later analysis removed 592 highly shared, low-generation-probability nucleotide sequences. For each public chain, a later analysis derived a clonal expansion index from normalized ranks of inferred template counts within each repertoire. A later analysis computed generation probabilities with a VDJ recombination model fitted to out-of-frame rearrangements, and checked the results against IGoR. A later analysis scored TCR-TCR, TCR-HLA and TCR-CMV co-occurrence with hypergeometric tests, applying a repertoire-size bias correction to TCR pairs. False discovery rates were estimated in a later analysis by permuting HLA or CMV assignments 20 times. In a later analysis, co-occurring TCRs were grouped using DBSCAN, and TCRdist sequence similarity was added for clustering within HLA-allele-positive subsets. Repertoires with fewer than 30,000 or more than 120,000 public chains were left out of co-occurrence clustering, as were five repertoires with anomalous nucleotide sharing. The table comes from immuneACCESS by way of TCRdb, which keeps in-frame sequences with V and J called. Part of the clones is missing from these tables; in studies checked, under half for an unresolved V gene and the rest for unknown reasons. Clone size and V and J calls were adopted from that table, with D and trimming inferred from the DNA. The sample table lists about 130,000 clones, roughly 77% of them with a count of one. About 4.4% of the sample belongs to the ten largest clones.

The cohort consisted of approximately 690 healthy bone marrow donors. All cohort members were sampled while nominally healthy, although unrecorded immune exposures were likely present. CMV serostatus was positive for about 270 and negative for about 50% of the roughly 700 cohort members, and was not recorded for this donor. Every donor gave a peripheral blood sample, and the peripheral blood mononuclear cells from that sample were used for TCR beta sequencing. The Qiagen DNeasy Blood Extraction Kit was used to extract genomic DNA from the blood cell samples. The chain is made from TRBV7-9 and TRBJ2-7, with 12 bases aligning to TRBD2. This sequence originates from a man aged 25-40 years in good health. Sample: PBMCs. The nucleotides read TGTGCCAGCAGCCCTACTAGCGGGAGGTTTCTCTACGAGCAGTACTTC. Its protein reads: CASSPTSGRFLYEQYF.